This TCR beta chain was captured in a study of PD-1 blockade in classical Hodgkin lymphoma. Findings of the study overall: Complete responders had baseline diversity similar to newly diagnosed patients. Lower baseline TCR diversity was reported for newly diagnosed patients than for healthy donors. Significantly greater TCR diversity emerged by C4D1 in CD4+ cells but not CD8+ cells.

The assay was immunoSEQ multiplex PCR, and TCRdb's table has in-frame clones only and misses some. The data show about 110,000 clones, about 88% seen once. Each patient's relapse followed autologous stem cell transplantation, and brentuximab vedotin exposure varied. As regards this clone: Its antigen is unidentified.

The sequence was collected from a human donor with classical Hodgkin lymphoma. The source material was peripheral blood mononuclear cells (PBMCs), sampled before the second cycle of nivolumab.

In DNA form, the CDR3 reads TGTGCCAGCAGCCAAGATCATAGCCTCTCCGGGCGCAATGAGCAGTTCTTC. This codes for CASSQDHSLSGRNEQFF. This chain joins TRBV4-2 and TRBJ2-1; D not resolved. CDR3 size: 17 residues. CDR1 and CDR2 from the germline V gene are LGHNA and YNFKEQ. Deletions cut 0 bases from V and 6 bases from J, with 18 bases between.